A single sample gave rise to the 16 T cell receptor beta chains below, sequenced in a study of identical twins' blood T cells. TCRdb recomputed calls from the 5' RACE reads with MiXCR, one row per CDR3 protein. Of fewer than 450,000 distinct CDR3 sequences detected, about 28% appear once; the ten largest clones hold 5.5% to 7%. The sample was PBMCs. The receptors derive from a woman aged 18 to 50 in good health.

This clonotype was seen a few times. V and J are TRBV27 and TRBJ2-1; perhaps D is TRBD1 or TRBD2 (5 bases each). The germline V gene has CDR1 MNHEY and CDR2 SMNVEV (reference sequence). Trimming took off 2 bases at V and 8 bases at J, with 13 bases between the two ends. The CDR3 consists of 14 residues. For the CDR3, the DNA is TGTGCCAGCAGTTTAAGGGACCCCGGGCATGAGCAGTTCTTC. Its protein product is CASSLRDPGHEQFF.

This clonotype was seen a handful of times. V is TRBV25-1 and J is TRBJ2-5, with a tentative D call TRBD2 (6 bases). Trimming pared 10 bases from V and 5 bases from J, leaving 17 bases between. This CDR3 has 13 amino acids. The germline gives CDR1 MGHDK, CDR2 SYGVNS. As DNA, the CDR3 is TGTGCCACCTCTACTAGCCTCCTGGAGACCCAGTACTTC. It specifies CATSTSLLETQYF.

The chain carries TRBV20-1 and TRBJ2-1, with D maybe TRBD2 (5 bases). Germline values: CDR1 DFQATT, CDR2 SNEGSKA (reference sequence). The CDR3 contains 12 residues. The germline V and J ends were trimmed by 6 bases and 3 bases, with 9 bases remaining between them. The CDR3 bases are TGCAGTGCCACACTAGACTACAATGAGCAGTTCTTC. It is translated as CSATLDYNEQFF.

The V call is TRBV7-8, the J call TRBJ1-1, with 7 bases aligning to TRBD1. Trimming cost V 3 bases and J 7 bases; bases outside gene matches: 5. Germline V gives CDR1 SGHVS, CDR2 FQNEAQ. This CDR3 is 13 amino acids long. This chain's CDR3 is CASSLDRDSEAFF. CDR3 DNA: TGTGCCAGCAGCTTGGACCGGGACAGTGAAGCTTTCTTT.

This clonotype was detected many times. V gene TRBV3-1 combines with J gene TRBJ1-1; D not certain. Trimming took 5 bases from V and 0 from J, leaving 10 bases between them. The CDR3 contains 14 residues. Per the germline V gene, CDR1 is LGHDT and CDR2 is YNNKEL (reference sequence). CDR3 coding DNA: TGTGCCAGCAGCTCCCGACGGGTGAACACTGAAGCTTTCTTT. Translation: CASSSRRVNTEAFF.

The table lists this clonotype with many counts. The genes are TRBV29-1 and TRBJ1-2; tentatively, D is TRBD1 (6 bases). Per the germline V gene, CDR1 is SQVTM and CDR2 is ANQGSEA. Trimming removed 3 bases at V and 12 bases at J, with 14 bases between. The CDR3 totals 11 residues. The CDR3 spells CSVESPGVDTF. In nucleotides, the CDR3 is TGCAGCGTTGAGTCCCCAGGGGTGGACACCTTC.

The rearrangement links TRBV7-9 to TRBJ2-7, with TRBD2 matching over 10 bases. CDR3 size: 13 residues. J was trimmed by 1 base and V by 8 bases; bases with no gene match: 2. Germline V gives CDR1 SEHNR, CDR2 FQNEAQ (reference sequence). CDR3 coding DNA: TGTGCCAGCGGACTAGCGGAATCCTACGAGCAGTACTTC. Amino acid sequence: CASGLAESYEQYF.

In its sample, this clonotype was seen once. The chain links TRBV28 to TRBJ1-1; the D gene is possibly TRBD1 (6 bases). CDR1 is MDHEN, CDR2 SYDVKM, per germline. CDR3 length: 16 residues. V was trimmed by 4 bases and J by 0 bases, leaving 15 bases between them. The CDR3 coding sequence is TGTGCCAGCAGTTCCGGAGGGGGTCCCATGAACACTGAAGCTTTCTTT. It is translated as CASSSGGGPMNTEAFF.

The J gene is TRBJ1-1, the V gene TRBV6-5; maybe TRBD1 (6 bases). In germline, CDR1 is MNHEY, CDR2 SVGAGI. The CDR3 is 13 amino acids. V lost 0 bases and J 9 bases, leaving 11 bases between the germline ends. DNA of the CDR3: TGTGCCAGCAGTTACTCGAGGGGGACCCAAGCTTTCTTT. It codes for CASSYSRGTQAFF.

In this sample, this clonotype turned up once. The chain links TRBV29-1 to TRBJ1-1; D call uncertain. This CDR3 comprises 11 residues. Germline CDR1 is SQVTM and CDR2 is ANQGSEA. V dropped 8 bases and J dropped 8 bases, with 15 bases sitting between them. CDR3 protein: CSLEKVVEAFF. The CDR3 coding sequence is TGCAGCCTCGAGAAGGTAGTAGAAGCTTTCTTT. The full variable domain, in which reference TRBV29-1 and TRBJ1-1 provide the parts outside the CDR3, is SAVISQKPSRDICQRGTSLTIQCQVDSQVTMMFWYRQQPGQSLTLIATANQGSEATYESGFVIDKFPISRPNLTFSTLTVSNMSPEDSSIYLCSLEKVVEAFFGQGTRLTVV.

Remarks on this clonotype: One junction end does not reproduce the germline sequence, and a read error may be involved. The chain has TRBV20-1 and TRBJ2-1; 10 bases align to TRBD2. This CDR3 comprises 15 residues. From germline, CDR1 is DFQATT and CDR2 SNEGSKA (reference sequence). The CDR3 nucleotides read TGCAGTGCTGGAGATCGGCTAGCGGGAGTGCTTGAACAGTTCTTC. Translation: CSAGDRLAGVLEQFF.

This clonotype appeared many times. CDR3 sequence: CASSQFAGELFF. The CDR3 DNA is TGTGCCAGCAGCCAGTTTGCTGGGGAGCTGTTTTTT. The J gene is TRBJ2-2, the V gene TRBV3-1, with D unclear. Deletions cut 3 bases from V and 8 bases from J, with 7 bases between. Germline-derived CDR1 and CDR2 are LGHDT and YNNKEL (reference sequence). The CDR3 runs to 12 residues.

This clonotype has more than one count but fewer than ten. This chain uses TRBV2 with TRBJ2-3; 10 nucleotides match TRBD2. Germline V gene lookup returns CDR1 SNHLY and CDR2 FYNNEI. There are 14 residues in the CDR3. With 8 bases clipped from V and 0 bases from J, the junction kept 2 bases outside the gene matches. CDR3 DNA sequence: TGTGCCAGCCCTAGCGGGGGAAGCACAGATACGCAGTATTTT. It specifies CASPSGGSTDTQYF.

This clonotype has just a few counts. The CDR3 sequence is CSVEVGGHSRGYTF. The CDR3 DNA reads as TGCAGCGTTGAGGTCGGGGGGCATTCGAGGGGCTACACCTTC. V gene TRBV29-1 combines with J gene TRBJ1-2; maybe TRBD1 (6 bases). This CDR3 comprises 14 residues. CDR1 SQVTM and CDR2 ANQGSEA come from the germline V gene. Trimming pared 3 bases from V and 8 bases from J, leaving 19 bases between.

The V and J genes are TRBV2 and TRBJ1-1, with 9 bases that match TRBD1. Germline V gene lookup returns CDR1 SNHLY and CDR2 FYNNEI. The CDR3 length is 16 residues. The V gene end was trimmed by 6 bases and the J gene end by 5 bases; junction bases not matched to a gene: 13. The CDR3 here is CASRPPGQGRSTEAFF. The CDR3 bases are TGTGCCAGCAGGCCTCCGGGACAGGGACGAAGTACTGAAGCTTTCTTT.

This clonotype has more than one count but fewer than ten. The chain joins TRBV7-3 to TRBJ1-1; 9 positions match TRBD1. Trimming at V came to 1 base and at J to 8 bases, leaving 5 bases not matched to a gene. The length of the CDR3 is 14 residues. Germline V gene sequence: CDR1 SGHTA, CDR2 FQGTGA. The CDR3 nucleotides are TGTGCCAGCAGCTTAAAGAGGACAGGGGTGGAAGCTTTCTTT. This encodes CASSLKRTGVEAFF.